This T cell receptor (beta chain) was found in a study of Graves' ophthalmopathy and Graves' hyperthyroidism (dated by TCRdb to the late 2010s). Study-level background: Peripheral blood was collected at initial diagnosis, before any treatment. The 75 to 100 discovery patients were divided at random into training and test sets in a 7:3 ratio. T-cell repertoires of thyroid tissue and blood were compared in several hyperthyroidism patients. To explore V-J signatures that distinguish ophthalmopathy from hyperthyroidism, a discovery set of about a hundred patients was enrolled, made up of under 50 with ophthalmopathy and 55 to 65 with stable hyperthyroidism. In total, approximately 130 blood samples were TCR-sequenced: roughly 45 ophthalmopathy, under 80 hyperthyroidism and some 17 hyperthyroidism-to-ophthalmopathy patients. The independent validation cohort included about 20 hyperthyroidism patients plus 17 patients who later progressed from hyperthyroidism to ophthalmopathy. Following sampling, methimazole starting at 30 mg daily was administered to hyperthyroidism patients, and high-dose intravenous methylprednisolone was administered to ophthalmopathy patients. TCR beta repertoire signatures were used to distinguish Graves' ophthalmopathy from Graves' hyperthyroidism and to predict progression to ophthalmopathy.

This clonotype was recorded many times. It has no known antigen specificity. Per-base quality was not reported, and no clone a single base away is much larger than it. From its cysteine to its phenylalanine, the CDR3 spans 15 amino acids. Only the CDR3 portion is preserved as DNA: 45 bases, with reading frame beginning at the first base. V lost 6 bases and J lost 4 bases; the stretch between them is 19 bases long. Looking up the germline V gene yields CDR1 SGDLS and CDR2 YYNGEE. Ophthalmopathy patients were characterized by moderately to severely active disease, a Clinical Activity Score of at least 3, a NOSPECS grade of at least 4, and a disease duration under 3 months. Patients with other autoimmune diseases, uncontrolled infections, pregnancy or lactation were excluded. Clinical symptoms, serum thyroxine, TRAb, thyroid ultrasound and orbital computed tomography were used for diagnosis. PBMCs were isolated from 7.5 to 10 ml of fresh peripheral blood by Ficoll-Paque density gradient centrifugation. Total RNA was extracted using Trizol reagent, and RNA quality was checked on an Agilent 2100 Bioanalyzer.

The study at large found these results: Most expanded thyroid clonotypes with frequency above 0.001 were also detected in blood, suggesting blood repertoires may reflect the thyroid immune response. Ophthalmopathy was separated from stable hyperthyroidism by the 13-signature model with about 88% sensitivity and 81% to 84% specificity in cross-validation and with 80%/75% in the test set. In validation, the model predicted ophthalmopathy progression with about 71% sensitivity and roughly 72% specificity; some twelve predicted patients were CT-confirmed with GO in a median of about 6.1 months. No statistical method was used to predetermine the sample size, and group allocation was not hidden from the investigators.

For repertoire sequencing, the TCR beta CDR3 regions were amplified from RNA transcripts. The first round of RT-PCR was done with HTBI primers and the Qiagen OneStep RT-PCR kit, and was followed by a second round of multiplex PCR, then size selection and purification. Sequencing of the libraries was carried out on an Illumina HiSeq2000 in paired-end mode with 100 bp reads. On the study's bioinformatics: SOAPnuke was used for read processing, and reads with adapters, uncalled bases, a mean Phred below 15, or no exact constant-primer or identifier match were discarded. COPE v1.2.5 was used to merge high-quality paired reads. Each unique nucleotide sequence was treated as a clonotype, and MiTCR v1.1 was used to align the clonotypes to the IMGT TRB V, D and J references. The analysis was limited to V-J combinations with a frequency above 0.0001, which together covered about 99% of the repertoires. A TCR clonal expansion and chaos score per V-J combination was defined as the ratio of F50 clonal expansion to chaos observed in the TCRdist matrix. Welch's t-statistics and random forest were used to narrow the features down to more than 10 V-J combinations, which were then fed into a naive Bayes classifier. The similarity between thyroid and blood repertoires was quantified using the Morisita-Horn index. TCRdb trimmed the raw reads at Q25, called clones with MiXCR and kept productive beta chains. Every CDR3 protein is listed once, alongside the most common genes and DNA of its rows. V and J calls and clone size were set by TCRdb, not the authors. The sample profile shows some 520,000 distinct CDR3 sequences; 13% to 15% of them were found once. The ten largest clonotypes hold approximately 9.8% of the sample.

The sequence joins TRBV9 to TRBJ2-5, and TRBD1 may be the D gene, going by 6 matching bases. Sequencing was performed on blood. The TCR sequence derives from a woman aged 30 to 39 with Graves' ophthalmopathy. Donor details come from another sample of the same person, matched by shared clones. The DNA sequence follows: TGTGCCAGCACCCAAGCGGAAGGGGGAAGAGAGACCCAGTACTTC. It codes for CASTQAEGGRETQYF.